These 32 T cell receptor beta chains came from one sample sequenced in a study of shared T cell receptors in the human thymus. This table comes from immunoSEQ multiplex PCR, and its TCRdb copy is limited to in-frame clones, with some not included. The sample lists hundreds of thousands of clones; roughly 88% were seen once. This sample was shared with a second study, whose subject was human thymus T cells.

The material sequenced was thymocytes. The receptors originated from a girl in the first two years of life with a congenital heart defect.

V gene TRBV7-2 combines with J gene TRBJ2-5; TRBD2 matches 10 bases. Germline-derived CDR1 and CDR2 are SGHTA and FQGNSA. The CDR3 is made up of 14 amino acids. V lost 7 bases and J lost 6; bases outside the gene matches: 8. CDR3 nucleotides: TGTGCCAGCAACGAGCGGGGGGGCATGAAGACCCAGTACTTC. This codes for CASNERGGMKTQYF. Together with reference TRBV7-2 and TRBJ2-5, the CDR3 gives the full variable domain: GAGVSQSPSNKVTEKGKDVELRCDPISGHTALYWYRQSLGQGLEFLIYFQGNSAPDKSGLPSDRFSAERTGGSVSTLTIQRTQQEDSAVYLCASNERGGMKTQYFGPGTRLLVL.

The V gene is TRBV28, the J gene TRBJ2-4; a possible D gene is TRBD1 (5 bases). Trimming took off 7 bases at V and 5 bases at J, with 12 bases between the two ends. Germline loops: CDR1 MDHEN, CDR2 SYDVKM. This CDR3 has 13 amino acids. CDR3 region: CASNREQENIQYF. CDR3 nucleotides: TGTGCCAGCAATAGGGAACAGGAAAACATTCAGTACTTC.

V usage is TRBV2 and J usage is TRBJ1-5, with 8 bases that match TRBD1. Germline CDR1 is SNHLY and CDR2 is FYNNEI. CDR3 length: 14 residues. V lost 3 bases to trimming and J lost 5 bases; unmatched junction nucleotides: 3. CDR3 in amino acids: CASSEGTGDQPQHF. CDR3 in DNA: TGTGCCAGCAGTGAGGGGACAGGTGATCAGCCCCAGCATTTT.

The V and J genes are TRBV4-1 and TRBJ1-6, with D perhaps TRBD1 (6 bases). Looked up from germline, CDR1 is MGHRA and CDR2 is YSYEKL. The CDR3 loop spans 21 amino acids. Trimming cost V 3 bases and J 0 bases, with 24 bases left between them. CDR3 coding DNA: TGCGCCAGCAGCCACAAACTACAGGGAGAGCTTGAACGCTCCTATAATTCACCCCTCCACTTT. It specifies CASSHKLQGELERSYNSPLHF.

This chain joins TRBV6-1 and TRBJ2-7; the match to TRBD1 covers 10 bases. Trimming removed 6 bases from V and 2 bases from J; junction bases left unmatched: 7. Germline assignment: CDR1 MNHNS and CDR2 SASEGT. The CDR3 has 15 amino acids. CDR3 amino acids: CASSPRDRGPYEQYF. The CDR3 DNA sequence: TGTGCCAGCAGCCCGCGGGACAGGGGACCCTACGAGCAGTACTTC.

The gene calls are TRBV5-4 and TRBJ1-2; tentatively, D is TRBD1 (5 bases). CDR3 length equals 13 residues. Trimming cost V 4 bases and J 6 bases, with 13 bases left between them. Germline-derived CDR1 and CDR2 are SGHNT and YYREEE (reference sequence). The CDR3 DNA reads TGTGCCAGCAGCCCCTGGGAGGGGAATGGCTACACCTTC. Its protein product is CASSPWEGNGYTF.

The chain links TRBV4-1 to TRBJ2-3; D gene unclear. The CDR3 sequence is 18 residues long. Germline V lookup: CDR1 MGHRA, CDR2 YSYEKL. The V gene lost 0 bases and the J gene lost 0 bases, with 16 bases spanning the gap. CDR3 amino acids: CASSQDAQADSSTDTQYF. As DNA, the CDR3 is TGCGCCAGCAGCCAAGATGCCCAAGCCGACTCTAGCACAGATACGCAGTATTTT.

The rearrangement uses TRBV6-6 and TRBJ2-3; 10 bases are a match to TRBD2. The CDR3 totals 15 residues. V lost 7 bases to trimming and J lost 0 bases; unmatched junction nucleotides: 4. Germline V gives CDR1 MNHNY, CDR2 SVGAGI (reference sequence). CDR3 loop: CASKISGGSTDTQYF. Written as DNA, the CDR3 is TGTGCCAGCAAGATTAGCGGGGGGAGCACAGATACGCAGTATTTT.

The CDR3 DNA reads as TGCGCCAGCAGCACGAACCTGTGGGGCTTAAACACTGAAGCTTTCTTT. Translated: CASSTNLWGLNTEAFF. V and J are TRBV4-1 and TRBJ1-1, with a tentative D call TRBD1 (5 bases). V was clipped by 5 bases and J by 2 bases, with 18 bases between them. CDR1 is MGHRA, CDR2 YSYEKL, per germline. This CDR3 has 16 amino acids.

This clone was observed a single time. The chain recombines TRBV25-1 with TRBJ1-4, with TRBD1 matching over 8 bases. Germline trimming cut 4 bases from V and 4 bases from J; bases unmatched to any gene: 2. There are 14 residues in the CDR3. Germline loops: CDR1 MGHDK, CDR2 SYGVNS. CDR3 loop: CASSGDRFNEKLFF. The CDR3 coding sequence is TGTGCCAGCAGTGGGGACAGGTTTAATGAAAAACTGTTTTTT.

The V gene is TRBV7-3, the J gene TRBJ2-3; 9 bases map to TRBD1. Germline V gives CDR1 SGHTA, CDR2 FQGTGA. V lost 4 bases and J lost 3; bases outside the gene matches: 8. The CDR3 has 16 residues. The CDR3 DNA reads TGTGCCAGCAGCTCACAACCCGGGACAGGGACAGATACGCAGTATTTT. This sequence encodes CASSSQPGTGTDTQYF.

V and J are TRBV27 and TRBJ1-2, with TRBD1 identical over 8 bases. CDR3 length: 15 residues. Germline V CDR1 and CDR2: MNHEY, SMNVEV (reference sequence). V was pared by 5 bases and J by 6 bases, with 11 bases of the junction left unmatched. In nucleotides, the CDR3 is TGTGCCAGCAGTGAGGGGCAAGGACAGGGAGATGGCTACACCTTC. Protein: CASSEGQGQGDGYTF.

V usage is TRBV5-4 and J usage is TRBJ1-6; a possible D gene is TRBD1 (6 bases). Germline CDR1 is SGHNT and CDR2 is YYREEE (reference sequence). V lost 4 bases, J lost 6 bases, and 11 bases lay in between. The CDR3 consists of 14 residues. The CDR3 region is CASSNVQGNSPLHF. The DNA for the CDR3 is TGTGCCAGCAGCAATGTACAGGGTAATTCACCCCTCCACTTT.

This rearrangement joins TRBV10-3 to TRBJ1-2, with 8 bases aligning to TRBD1. The CDR3 length is 13 residues. Germline assignment: CDR1 ENHRY and CDR2 SYGVKD. The ends lost 8 bases at V and 5 bases at J; junction bases unmatched: 7. CDR3 sequence (DNA): TGTGCCATCGGACAGGGATCCCCGTATGGCTACACCTTC. This codes for CAIGQGSPYGYTF.

The CDR3 loop reads CASSLAGGQGAFNYGYTF. The CDR3 nucleotides read TGTGCCAGCAGCTTGGCCGGGGGACAGGGGGCTTTTAACTATGGCTACACCTTC. The rearrangement links TRBV5-6 to TRBJ1-2, with 12 bases lining up with TRBD1. The CDR3 sequence is 18 residues long. V dropped 0 bases and J dropped 1; count of bases not matched to a gene: 7. Germline V gene data show CDR1 as SGHDT and CDR2 as YYEEEE.

This clone was counted a single time. This chain links TRBV10-3 with TRBJ1-5, with 8 nucleotides matching TRBD1. Trimming took 5 bases from V and 4 from J; bases not matched to a gene: 13. CDR3 length: 17 amino acids. The germline gives CDR1 ENHRY, CDR2 SYGVKD. CDR3 DNA sequence: TGTGCCATCAGTTCCGGGACAGGACCCTTTGGGAATCAGCCCCAGCATTTT. Translation gives CAISSGTGPFGNQPQHF.

The chain is built from TRBV7-2 and TRBJ1-6, with 8 positions matching TRBD1. After removal of 4 bases from V and 5 bases from J, the junction contained 7 bases not matched to a gene. CDR1 and CDR2 (germline): SGHTA, FQGNSA. The CDR3 has 16 residues. The CDR3 loop is CASSYTGGRDNSPLHF. DNA of the CDR3: TGTGCCAGCAGCTACACAGGGGGGCGGGATAATTCACCCCTCCACTTT.

The chain links TRBV9 to TRBJ2-1; 8 bases map to TRBD2. The CDR3 length is 16 residues. The germline V gene encodes CDR1 SGDLS and CDR2 YYNGEE. V lost 3 bases and J lost 2; bases outside the gene matches: 7. CDR3: CASSATRGGTYNEQFF. CDR3 coding DNA: TGTGCCAGCAGCGCCACCCGGGGGGGGACCTACAATGAGCAGTTCTTC.

This chain links TRBV27 with TRBJ1-6; the D gene is possibly TRBD1 (5 bases). The V end was cut by 4 bases, the J end by 9 bases, with 10 bases between. CDR3 length equals 13 residues. Germline V gene lookup returns CDR1 MNHEY and CDR2 SMNVEV (reference sequence). The CDR3 DNA is TGTGCCAGCAGTTCGCCCGGGGGTTCACCCCTCCACTTT. Protein product: CASSSPGGSPLHF.

The sample holds one count of this clone. This chain links TRBV4-2 with TRBJ2-5; 8 bases align to TRBD2. CDR3 length equals 18 residues. Trimming cost V 2 bases and J 3 bases; bases outside gene matches: 14. Germline V gene lookup returns CDR1 LGHNA and CDR2 YNFKEQ. CDR3 sequence reads: CASSQKRESGGDEETQYF. Written as DNA, the CDR3 is TGTGCCAGCAGCCAAAAACGTGAGTCGGGGGGGGATGAAGAGACCCAGTACTTC.

The genes are TRBV5-6 and TRBJ1-2, with 8 bases aligning to TRBD1. V dropped 6 bases and J dropped 5; count of bases not matched to a gene: 9. The CDR3 length is 14 residues. The germline V gene encodes CDR1 SGHDT and CDR2 YYEEEE. The CDR3 loop reads CASISGQGLYGYTF. The DNA of the CDR3 is TGTGCCAGCATCTCCGGACAGGGACTTTATGGCTACACCTTC.

In this sample, this clone turned up a few times. J is TRBJ1-1 and V is TRBV5-6; D is perhaps TRBD1 (5 bases). Per the germline V gene, CDR1 is SGHDT and CDR2 is YYEEEE. The CDR3 runs 15 residues. V lost 0 bases and J 4 bases, leaving 13 bases between the germline ends. The chain's CDR3 is CASSLEQAFVTEAFF. The CDR3 region has the DNA TGTGCCAGCAGCTTGGAACAGGCTTTTGTCACTGAAGCTTTCTTT.

The chain is built from TRBV19 and TRBJ2-1; 9 bases match TRBD2. CDR3 length: 14 residues. The germline V gene has CDR1 LNHDA and CDR2 SQIVND (reference sequence). The V gene end was trimmed by 6 bases and the J gene end by 6 bases; junction bases not matched to a gene: 6. The CDR3 DNA sequence: TGTGCCAGTAGCCGCGGGGGGGCGAGCAATGAGCAGTTCTTC. Encoded protein: CASSRGGASNEQFF.

Here the CDR3 reads CASNLLTSGGTDTQYF. The CDR3 DNA reads TGTGCCAGCAACCTTTTGACTAGCGGGGGGACAGATACGCAGTATTTT. The chain carries TRBV28 and TRBJ2-3; 13 nucleotides agree with TRBD2. There are 16 residues in the CDR3. The V and J ends lost 7 bases and 3 bases, in that order; junction bases with no gene match: 7. Germline V gene lookup returns CDR1 MDHEN and CDR2 SYDVKM.

V usage is TRBV10-3 and J usage is TRBJ1-3, with 7 bases lining up with TRBD1. The germline V gene encodes CDR1 ENHRY and CDR2 SYGVKD. The junction had 1 base not matched to a gene; V was cut back by 5 bases and J by 0 bases. The CDR3 runs 14 residues. The CDR3 bases are TGTGCCATCAGTCGGGACAGCTCTGGAAACACCATATATTTT. Its translation is CAISRDSSGNTIYF.

This chain joins TRBV19 and TRBJ1-1; 8 bases are a match to TRBD1. Unmatched junction bases numbered 14, after V lost 9 bases and J lost 2 bases. The germline gives CDR1 LNHDA, CDR2 SQIVND (reference sequence). This CDR3 has 16 residues. CDR3 residues: CASGQGKSSFNTEAFF. The CDR3 region has the DNA TGTGCCAGCGGACAGGGAAAGTCCTCGTTCAACACTGAAGCTTTCTTT.

In this sample, this clone turned up a few times. The rearrangement links TRBV6-1 to TRBJ2-7; 9 nucleotides match TRBD1. The germline gives CDR1 MNHNS, CDR2 SASEGT. V lost 6 bases, J lost 2 bases, and 8 bases stayed unmatched. This CDR3 has 15 amino acids. The CDR3 DNA reads as TGTGCCAGCAGGGCCGGGACAGGGACTCCCTACGAGCAGTACTTC. Translation gives CASRAGTGTPYEQYF.

J is TRBJ1-1 and V is TRBV7-9; D may be TRBD1 (6 bases). There are 15 residues in the CDR3. From germline, CDR1 is SEHNR and CDR2 FQNEAQ (reference sequence). V dropped 2 bases and J dropped 5 bases, with 15 bases sitting between them. CDR3 nucleotide sequence: TGTGCCAGCAGCTTACGGGCAGGGGAGGGAACTGAAGCTTTCTTT. Translation: CASSLRAGEGTEAFF.

As for this clone: The sample has other DNA sequences that encode this CDR3 too. The chain links TRBV28 to TRBJ1-1, with D tentatively TRBD1 (6 bases). V shed 5 bases and J shed 0 bases, with 7 bases lying between them. The CDR3 is 13 residues long. Germline V gives CDR1 MDHEN, CDR2 SYDVKM. The CDR3 region has the DNA TGTGCCAGCAGTACAGGGCTGAACACTGAAGCTTTCTTT. Translating it yields CASSTGLNTEAFF. The entire variable domain, with the rest obtained from reference TRBV28 and TRBJ1-1, is as follows: DVKVTQSSRYLVKRTGEKVFLECVQDMDHENMFWYRQDPGLGLRLIYFSYDVKMKEKGDIPEGYSVSREKKERFSLILESASTNQTSMYLCASSTGLNTEAFFGQGTRLTVV.

V usage is TRBV2 and J usage is TRBJ2-3, with 11 bases identical to TRBD1. The germline V gene encodes CDR1 SNHLY and CDR2 FYNNEI. Trimming took 6 bases from V and 4 from J; bases not matched to a gene: 6. This CDR3 region has 15 residues. The CDR3 DNA follows: TGTGCCAGCAGCCCCGGGACAGGGGGGGCAGATACGCAGTATTTT. This encodes CASSPGTGGADTQYF.

The gene calls are TRBV7-6 and TRBJ2-2, with 8 bases fitting TRBD2. The CDR3 runs 14 residues. Germline V CDR1 and CDR2: SGHVS, FNYEAQ. With V trimmed by 8 bases and J by 4 bases, 6 bases remained unmatched. CDR3 residues: CASAGGPSTGELFF. The DNA for the CDR3 is TGTGCCAGCGCGGGGGGCCCTAGCACCGGGGAGCTGTTTTTT.

The rearrangement links TRBV4-1 to TRBJ1-2; 9 nucleotides match TRBD1. The length of the CDR3 is 17 residues. Germline V lookup: CDR1 MGHRA, CDR2 YSYEKL. Losses at the gene ends were 0 bases for V and 4 bases for J; bases not matched to a gene: 9. The CDR3 region is CASSQDGRSTGGYGYTF. The CDR3 nucleotides are TGCGCCAGCAGCCAAGATGGTCGTTCGACAGGGGGCTATGGCTACACCTTC.